This TCR beta chain was sequenced for a study of identical twins. This clonotype showed up just a few times. Antigen: not known. The study, taken as a whole, reports: Beta out-of-frame twin sharing showed a weaker excess. Models predicted too little out-of-frame TCR alpha sharing in monozygotic twins. Beta clonotypes that were abundant in cord blood contained fewer insertions, a pattern absent from memory repertoires.

The CDR3 extends over 13 amino acids. Germline CDR1 and CDR2: SGHTA and FQGNSA. Unmatched junction bases numbered 6, after V lost 5 bases and J lost 6 bases. Template switching created a universal primer site, and the cDNA included unique molecular identifiers. TCRdb re-derived calls from the 5' RACE reads in MiXCR, one entry per CDR3 protein. This table has 450,000 or so distinct CDR3 sequences, 14% appearing once. These sequences were also reported in another study, on yellow fever vaccine responses in identical twins.

This sequence was found in a woman aged 18-35 years in good health. The genes are TRBV7-2 and TRBJ1-2, with 7 bases fitting TRBD1. Sequenced: CD4+ T cells sorted from blood. In DNA form, the CDR3 reads TGTGCCAGCAGCATAAGACAGGGTCATGGCTACACCTTC. Protein: CASSIRQGHGYTF.